A selection of T cell receptor beta chains follows, all from one sample in a study of identical twins. TCRdb re-derived calls from the 5' RACE reads in MiXCR, one entry per CDR3 protein. In the table there are 1.5 million or so distinct CDR3 sequences, around a third of which are singletons. The specimen sequenced was cord blood. All receptors derive from a newborn girl in good health. Both conserved end residues are part of each CDR3. The D gene is left open where the match is weak. The size entry is marked missing in some rows and otherwise reads once, few, many or a size class.

>TRBJ1-1|-|-|TRBV25-1
CASSVLGGRAFF
TGTGCCAGCAGTGTCCTCGGGGGGCGCGCTTTCTTT
>TRBJ1-1|few|TRBD1|TRBV29-1
CSVEDRAEGAEAFF
TGCAGCGTTGAAGATCGGGCGGAGGGGGCTGAGGCTTTCTTT
>TRBJ2-3|-|-|TRBV20-1
CSASLAASTDTQYF
TGCAGTGCCTCTCTAGCCGCTAGCACAGATACGCAGTATTTT
>TRBJ1-2|few|-|TRBV12-3/TRBV12-4
CASSLALRGYTF
TGTGCCAGCAGTTTAGCGCTACGGGGCTACACCTTC
>TRBJ2-5|few|TRBD2|TRBV6-5
CASSDLGLDRRGTQYF
TGTGCCAGCAGCGATCTCGGACTAGACCGTAGGGGGACCCAGTACTTC
>TRBJ2-3|few|-|TRBV20-1
CSARDFTQYF
TGCAGTGCTAGAGATTTTACGCAGTATTTT
>TRBJ2-1|once|TRBD1|TRBV28
CASSLGDRDNEQFF
TGTGCCAGCAGTTTGGGGGACAGGGACAATGAGCAGTTCTTC
>TRBJ1-1|few|-|TRBV6-2/TRBV6-3
CASSRLRLGAFF
TGTGCCAGCAGTCGCTTACGCCTGGGAGCTTTCTTT
>TRBJ2-7|-|-|TRBV7-2
CASSLIQSYEQYF
TGTGCCAGCAGCTTAATTCAGAGCTACGAGCAGTACTTC
>TRBJ2-1|many|TRBD2|TRBV3-1
CASSQDRGGYYNEQFF
TGTGCCAGCAGCCAAGATCGCGGGGGATATTACAATGAGCAGTTCTTC
>TRBJ2-3|-|-|TRBV15
CATQTLISTDTQYF
TGTGCCACCCAGACGCTCATTAGCACAGATACGCAGTATTTT
>TRBJ1-2|few|-|TRBV15
CATSRARGTSSYGYTF
TGTGCCACCAGCAGAGCGCGAGGGACTTCCTCCTATGGCTACACCTTC
>TRBJ1-2|-|-|TRBV7-9
CASSIGQSPRYGYTF
TGTGCCAGCAGCATCGGACAGTCCCCTCGGTATGGCTACACCTTC
>TRBJ2-7|-|TRBD2|TRBV7-2
CASSSSSGLSYEQYF
TGTGCCAGCAGCTCTTCTAGCGGTCTTTCCTACGAGCAGTACTTC
>TRBJ2-1|-|TRBD2|TRBV20-1
CSAAGTSVNEQFF
TGCAGTGCCGCCGGGACTAGCGTCAATGAGCAGTTCTTC
>TRBJ2-1|few|-|TRBV5-1
CASSLSGSGHNEQFF
TGCGCCAGCAGCTTGTCGGGGAGTGGGCACAATGAGCAGTTCTTC
>TRBJ2-3|-|-|TRBV4-1
CASSQEPKSDTQYF
TGCGCCAGCAGCCAAGAACCTAAGTCAGATACGCAGTATTTT
>TRBJ1-6|-|-|TRBV25-1
CASSEVPLTSPLHF
TGTGCCAGCAGTGAGGTCCCGCTGACGTCACCCCTCCACTTT
>TRBJ2-1|-|TRBD2|TRBV24-1
CAASAPAGGDYNEQFF
TGTGCCGCCAGTGCCCCAGCGGGAGGGGACTACAATGAGCAGTTCTTC
>TRBJ1-6|-|-|TRBV3-1
CASSQEGDRNSPPHF
TGTGCCAGCAGCCAAGAGGGGGACCGTAATTCACCCCCCCACTTT
>TRBJ1-5|few|TRBD1|TRBV27
CASSFRDRGGPQHF
TGTGCCAGCAGTTTCCGGGACAGGGGTGGTCCCCAGCATTTT
>TRBJ2-7|-|TRBD2|TRBV2
CAGSEGLAGVYEQYF
TGTGCCGGCAGTGAGGGACTAGCGGGAGTGTACGAGCAGTACTTC
>TRBJ2-5|many|-|TRBV12-3/TRBV12-4
CASSFNAETQYF
TGTGCCAGCAGTTTTAATGCAGAGACCCAGTACTTC
>TRBJ2-1|few|-|TRBV5-1
CASSLVVRGAPEFF
TGCGCCAGCAGCTTGGTTGTTAGGGGGGCCCCTGAGTTCTTC
>TRBJ1-5|once|TRBD1|TRBV28
CASSSMNRGRNQPQHF
TGTGCCAGCAGTTCAATGAACAGGGGGCGCAATCAGCCCCAGCATTTT
>TRBJ2-7|few|-|TRBV27
CASSPRVGSHEQYF
TGTGCCAGCAGTCCCCGAGTAGGAAGCCACGAGCAGTACTTC
>TRBJ2-5|-|-|TRBV11-2
CASSSLQGDNEQYF
TGTGCCAGCAGCTCCTTACAAGGGGACAATGAGCAGTACTTC